These 4 T cell receptor beta chains were sequenced from one sample in a study of tumor-infiltrating lymphocytes in localized non-small cell lung cancer. Profiled with immunoSEQ multiplex PCR; TCRdb holds only in-frame clones, not every one. Of about 16,000 clones listed, around 76% were seen once; the top ten hold around a tenth. Material: lung tumor tissue. The source of these receptors is a human donor with non-small cell lung cancer.

J is TRBJ1-2 and V is TRBV25-1; D call uncertain. The CDR3 sequence is 13 residues long. Deletions cut 5 bases from V and 3 bases from J, with 10 bases between. From germline, CDR1 is MGHDK and CDR2 SYGVNS. The DNA of the CDR3 is TGTGCCAGCAGTCGGAAGGATTACTATGGCTACACCTTC. Translation: CASSRKDYYGYTF.

The chain combines TRBV7-9 with TRBJ2-7; maybe TRBD2 (6 bases). Trimming removed 2 bases from V and 0 bases from J, with 8 bases in between. The CDR3 is 14 amino acids. From germline, CDR1 is SEHNR and CDR2 FQNEAQ (reference sequence). CDR3 residues: CASSLRESSYEQYF. As DNA, the CDR3 is TGTGCCAGCAGCTTACGGGAGAGCTCCTACGAGCAGTACTTC.

This chain links TRBV5-5 with TRBJ1-1, with TRBD1 matching 7 bases. This CDR3 contains 15 residues. V trimming: 0 bases; J trimming: 5 bases; junction bases outside the gene matches: 7. In germline, CDR1 is SGHKS, CDR2 YYEKEE (reference sequence). The DNA of the CDR3 is TGTGCCAGCAGCTTGGGCCCGGTACAGGGGACTGAAGCTTTCTTT. It codes for CASSLGPVQGTEAFF.

The chain recombines TRBV29-1 with TRBJ2-5, with D unresolved. Trimming removed 5 bases from V and 1 base from J, with 11 bases in between. The V gene's germline CDR1 is SQVTM and CDR2 ANQGSEA. The CDR3 is made up of 13 amino acids. DNA of the CDR3: TGCAGCGTTAGTGGGTCGGGCCAAGAGACCCAGTACTTC. Protein: CSVSGSGQETQYF.